The clone carrying this T cell receptor beta chain has just one count. Generated by immunoSEQ multiplex PCR, the TCRdb table keeps only in-frame clones and is missing some. This sample has more than 850,000 clones, with 78% found just once. This record belongs to a study of shared clonotypes between healthy human individuals. CDR3 size: 16 residues. Per germline, CDR1 SEHNR and CDR2 FQNEAQ (reference sequence). Trimming cost V 0 bases and J 5 bases, with 13 bases left between them. The rearrangement links TRBV7-9 to TRBJ2-2; D might be TRBD1 or TRBD2, each matching 5 bases. This clonotype was obtained from a man younger than 35 in good health. Some clones in this sample may be carry-over from other donors' samples. The sequenced sample consisted of memory CD4+ T cells from PBMCs. The sample's subset: CD45RA-negative fraction. The CDR3 here is CASSLAGVPRTGELFF. CDR3 nucleotide sequence: TGTGCCAGCAGCTTAGCGGGGGTCCCTCGGACCGGGGAGCTGTTTTTT.